These T cell receptor beta chains were read from a single sample in a study of blood T cell repertoires in COVID-19. Data came from immunoSEQ multiplex PCR; TCRdb stores just in-frame clones and leaves some out. This table holds 140,000 to 150,000 clones, less than 90% found once. Sequences were obtained from peripheral blood. The receptors originated from a human donor in a cohort sampled during active COVID-19. Both conserved end residues are part of each CDR3. Clone size is shown for a subset of rows, as once, few, many or a class of expanded clone.

cdr3_aa	clone_size	v_call	j_call
CASSSSVFSSYEQYF	-	TRBV19	TRBJ2-7
CASSARQGDLYGYTF	-	TRBV3-1/TRBV3-2	TRBJ1-2
CASSSLTSGEYNEQFF	-	TRBV7-9	TRBJ2-1
CASSMASNQPQHF	-	TRBV19	TRBJ1-5
CASSAQGAGGADTQYF	-	TRBV7-2	TRBJ2-3
CASSRGLGYEQYF	-	TRBV6-5	TRBJ2-7
CASSSPSGQGANYGYTF	once	TRBV3-1/TRBV3-2	TRBJ1-2
CASSPRGGKATNEKLFF	-	TRBV18	TRBJ1-4
CASRTDRMNTEAFF	-	TRBV2	TRBJ1-1
CAGGSSGNTIYF	-	TRBV10-3	TRBJ1-3
CASSQGDSYEQYF	-	TRBV3-1/TRBV3-2	TRBJ2-7
CASGPGHPTGGYTF	-	TRBV12-5	TRBJ1-2